This T cell receptor (beta chain) was identified during a study of OX40 agonist ivuxolimab in advanced cancers. Profiled with immunoSEQ multiplex PCR; TCRdb holds only in-frame clones, not every one. The table lists tens of thousands of clones, approximately 92% of them singletons. Between the trimmed V and J ends, which lost 4 bases and 0 bases, there was a span of 13 bases. CDR3 length equals 16 residues. Germline V gene lookup returns CDR1 MDHEN and CDR2 SYDVKM. This clone was detected once. The sequences come from CD4+ or CD8+ T cells sorted from blood, collected in a trial of the OX40 agonist ivuxolimab. This sequence joins TRBV28 and TRBJ1-3; tentatively, D is TRBD1 (6 bases). The receptor comes from an adult with an advanced solid tumor such as melanoma, head and neck, liver or kidney cancer. CDR3 sequence reads: CASSSPRTDSGNTIYF. CDR3 in DNA: TGTGCCAGCAGTTCCCCGCGGACAGACTCTGGAAACACCATATATTTT.